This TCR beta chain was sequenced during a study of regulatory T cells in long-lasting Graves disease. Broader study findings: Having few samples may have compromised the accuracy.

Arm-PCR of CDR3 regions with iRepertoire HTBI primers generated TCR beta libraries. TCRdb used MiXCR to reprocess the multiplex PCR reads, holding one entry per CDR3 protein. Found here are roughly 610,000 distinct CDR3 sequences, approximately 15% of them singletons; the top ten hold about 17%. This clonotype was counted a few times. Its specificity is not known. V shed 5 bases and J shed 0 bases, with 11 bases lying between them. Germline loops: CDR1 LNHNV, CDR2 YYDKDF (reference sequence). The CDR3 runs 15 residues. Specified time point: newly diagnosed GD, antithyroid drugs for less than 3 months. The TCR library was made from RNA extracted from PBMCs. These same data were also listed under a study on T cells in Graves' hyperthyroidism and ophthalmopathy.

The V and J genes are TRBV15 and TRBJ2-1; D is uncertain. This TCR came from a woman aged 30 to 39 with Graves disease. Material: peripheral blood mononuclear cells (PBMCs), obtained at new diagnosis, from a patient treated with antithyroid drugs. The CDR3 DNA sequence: TGTGCCACCAGCCTGGGGATTCTCTCCTACAATGAGCAGTTCTTC. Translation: CATSLGILSYNEQFF.